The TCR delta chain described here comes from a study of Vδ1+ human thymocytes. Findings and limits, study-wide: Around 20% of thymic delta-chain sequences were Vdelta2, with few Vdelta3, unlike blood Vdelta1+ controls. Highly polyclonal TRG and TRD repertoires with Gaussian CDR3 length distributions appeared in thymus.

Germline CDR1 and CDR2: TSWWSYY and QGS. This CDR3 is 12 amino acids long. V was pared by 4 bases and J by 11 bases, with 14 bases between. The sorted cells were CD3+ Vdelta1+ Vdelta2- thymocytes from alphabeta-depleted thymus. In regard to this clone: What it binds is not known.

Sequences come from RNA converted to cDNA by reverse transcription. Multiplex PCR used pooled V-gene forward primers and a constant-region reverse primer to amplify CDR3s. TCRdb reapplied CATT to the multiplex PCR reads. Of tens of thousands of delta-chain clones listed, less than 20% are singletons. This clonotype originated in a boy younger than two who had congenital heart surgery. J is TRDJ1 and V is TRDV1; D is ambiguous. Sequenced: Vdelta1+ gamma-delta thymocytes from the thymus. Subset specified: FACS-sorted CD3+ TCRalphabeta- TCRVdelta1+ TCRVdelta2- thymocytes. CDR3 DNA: TGTGCTCTTGGGGTCGAATTTTCACACCTCATCTTT. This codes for CALGVEFSHLIF.